This T cell receptor (gamma chain) was retrieved from a study of gamma-delta chains in newborns, infants, children. Turning to the study itself: Microbial exposure reportedly drives polyclonal innate γδ T cell expansion after birth.

The germline V gene encodes CDR1 EGSTGY and CDR2 YDSYTSSV. The CDR3 has 15 amino acids. V dropped 0 bases and J dropped 6; count of bases not matched to a gene: 11. TCRdb processed the reads again with the CATT caller. The repertoire includes under 3,000 gamma-chain clones, approximately 40% of them detected once, and about 4.8% sits in the top ten. The table lists this clone with a few counts. This TCR came from a child who was a newborn, infant or young child, either healthy, febrile or measles-vaccinated (not recorded which). Sequenced sample: blood. The chain employs TRGV4 and TRGJ1 or TRGJ2. In the absence of a J gene in TCRdb, the DNA was matched to germline to assign it here. CDR3: CATWDGGRGCYKKLF. The CDR3, as DNA: TGTGCCACCTGGGATGGGGGGAGAGGATGTTATAAGAAACTCTTT.